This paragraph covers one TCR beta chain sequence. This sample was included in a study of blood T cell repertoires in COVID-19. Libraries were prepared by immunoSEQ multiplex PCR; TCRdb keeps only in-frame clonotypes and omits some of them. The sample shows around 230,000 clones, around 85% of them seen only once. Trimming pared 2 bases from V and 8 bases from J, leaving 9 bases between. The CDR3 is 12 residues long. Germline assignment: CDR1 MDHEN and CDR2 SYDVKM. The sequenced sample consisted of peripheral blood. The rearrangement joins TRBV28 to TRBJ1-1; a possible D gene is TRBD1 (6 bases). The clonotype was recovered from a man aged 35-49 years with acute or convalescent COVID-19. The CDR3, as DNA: TGTGCCAGCAGTTTACTCGGGACAGAAGCTTTCTTT. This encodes CASSLLGTEAFF. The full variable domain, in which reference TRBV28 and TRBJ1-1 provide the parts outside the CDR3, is DVKVTQSSRYLVKRTGEKVFLECVQDMDHENMFWYRQDPGLGLRLIYFSYDVKMKEKGDIPEGYSVSREKKERFSLILESASTNQTSMYLCASSLLGTEAFFGQGTRLTVV.